This TCR beta chain was found in a study of Ad26.COV2.S vaccination and SARS-CoV-2 variants. The wider study: Dosing was one shot or two shots 56 days apart.

Treatment here: roughly 20 received Ad26.COV2.S at low or high dose, single or two shots; 5 received placebo; per-sample allocation not given. It was on day 63 after the first vaccine or placebo injection that samples were taken. The protocol was immunoSEQ multiplex PCR, while the TCRdb copy is restricted to in-frame clones and leaves out a portion. The sample lists about 480,000 clones; around 88% were seen once. This clone was counted only a few times. Sequenced here: peripheral blood, sampled in a trial of Ad26.COV2.S vaccine versus placebo. This clonotype was sampled from a person between 18 and 59 years old who received the Ad26.COV2.S COVID-19 vaccine or a placebo.

The CDR3 sequence: CASTPLGNQPQHF. The DNA of the CDR3 is TGTGCCAGTACCCCCTTGGGCAATCAGCCCCAGCATTTT. The gene calls are TRBV19 and TRBJ1-5; D ambiguous. Germline-derived CDR1 and CDR2 are LNHDA and SQIVND (reference sequence). This CDR3 spans 13 amino acids. V was trimmed by 7 bases and J by 2 bases, leaving 9 bases between them.